These 32 T cell receptor beta chains came from one sample sequenced in a study of blood T cells in healthy people across ages. Then a second PCR, running about 6 to 11 cycles, was carried out with a sample-barcoded 5' primer and a J-beta primer mix. TCRdb fed the 5' RACE reads into MiXCR, producing one record per CDR3 protein. The table includes 1.2 million to 1.5 million distinct CDR3 sequences, 42% detected once. Sequencing was carried out using blood. These receptors all come from a woman aged 18-29 years in good health.

This clonotype was counted once. The rearrangement links TRBV15 to TRBJ1-2; D might be TRBD1 (5 bases). The ends were cut back, 3 bases at V and 5 bases at J, with 16 bases in the middle. Germline V gene sequence: CDR1 LNHNV, CDR2 YYDKDF (reference sequence). The CDR3 is made up of 15 amino acids. CDR3 DNA sequence: TGTGCCACCAGCAGTGTCGGGGGGAACAATTATGGCTACACCTTC. Its translation is CATSSVGGNNYGYTF.

This clonotype occurred a few times. CDR3 DNA: TGTGCCAGCAGTTTACGGGGAGGTTGGGAGGGACAGCCCCAGCATTTT. It encodes CASSLRGGWEGQPQHF. This chain uses TRBV12-3 or TRBV12-4 with TRBJ1-5, with D uncertain. Trimming stripped 2 bases from V and 7 bases from J, with 18 bases between. The CDR3 extends over 16 amino acids.

This sequence joins TRBV6-6 and TRBJ2-2; maybe TRBD2 (5 bases). V was clipped by 6 bases and J by 7 bases, with 15 bases between them. Germline CDR1 and CDR2: MNHNY and SVGAGI (reference sequence). The CDR3 runs 14 residues. CDR3 region: CASRRTGASGELFF. CDR3 nucleotide sequence: TGTGCCAGCAGGCGGACTGGCGCGAGCGGGGAGCTGTTTTTT.

This clonotype was recorded a few times. The chain joins TRBV12-3 or TRBV12-4 to TRBJ2-3; D is perhaps TRBD2 (6 bases). Trimming removed 5 bases from V and 1 base from J, with 10 bases in between. The CDR3 totals 14 residues. The CDR3 DNA reads TGTGCCAGCAGTCCGTCTAGCGGCACAGATACGCAGTATTTT. Translated, it gives CASSPSSGTDTQYF.

This chain joins TRBV10-1 and TRBJ2-1, with 7 bases lining up with TRBD2. The better agreement between TRBJ2-7 and the DNA end casts doubt on the J call. CDR3 length: 14 amino acids. Germline values: CDR1 WNHNN, CDR2 SYGVQD (reference sequence). CDR3 DNA sequence: TGCGCCAGCAGTGATAGCCTAGCGGACAATGAGCAGTACTTC. Translated: CASSDSLADNEQYF.

V gene TRBV12-3 or TRBV12-4 combines with J gene TRBJ1-6; D is ambiguous. The CDR3 loop spans 14 amino acids. Between the trimmed V and J ends, which lost 6 bases and 9 bases, there was a span of 15 bases. CDR3 sequence (DNA): TGTGCCAGCAGACCCCGGGAAGGTGGTTCACCCCTCCACTTT. The encoded protein is CASRPREGGSPLHF.

Only one count was recorded for this clonotype. The chain links TRBV28 to TRBJ1-1, with D perhaps TRBD1 (6 bases). The CDR3 runs to 13 residues. CDR1 is MDHEN and CDR2 is SYDVKM in the germline V gene. Trimming shortened V by 6 bases and J by 5 bases, and 13 bases separated the two germline ends. The CDR3 DNA is TGTGCCAGCAGCTATAACAGGGCTACTGAAGCTTTCTTT. Amino acids: CASSYNRATEAFF.

J is TRBJ2-5 and V is TRBV11-3; the match to TRBD1 covers 12 bases. The junction had 5 bases not matched to a gene; V was cut back by 5 bases and J by 1 base. The CDR3 totals 16 residues. Germline CDR1 reads SGHNT; CDR2 reads YENEEA. For the CDR3, the DNA is TGTGCCAGCAGCCCTGGGACAGGGGGCCCCCAAGAGACCCAGTACTTC. Translation: CASSPGTGGPQETQYF. Using reference TRBV11-3 and TRBJ2-5 for the parts outside the CDR3, the full variable domain is EAGVVQSPRYKIIEKKQPVAFWCNPISGHNTLYWYLQNLGQGPELLIRYENEEAVDDSQLPKDRFSAERLKGVDSTLKIQPAELGDSAVYLCASSPGTGGPQETQYFGPGTRLLVL.

The rearrangement links TRBV20-1 to TRBJ2-1, with TRBD2 as a possible D gene (5 bases). CDR3 length equals 15 residues. The V end lost 3 bases, the J end lost 7 bases, and 19 bases lay between the germline ends. Germline V gene data show CDR1 as DFQATT and CDR2 as SNEGSKA (reference sequence). CDR3 DNA: TGCAGTGCTAGTGGAGGCTCTAGCTCTAAGAATGAGCAGTTCTTC. This encodes CSASGGSSSKNEQFF.

This clonotype has just a few counts. The chain joins TRBV20-1 to TRBJ2-3; D is perhaps TRBD2 (6 bases). This CDR3 has 16 residues. Germline V gene data show CDR1 as DFQATT and CDR2 as SNEGSKA (reference sequence). V was shortened by 1 base and J by 0 bases, with 14 bases between the two germline ends. The DNA for the CDR3 is TGCAGTGCTAGAGGGTTTCGTCGGGGGAGCACAGATACGCAGTATTTT. Protein: CSARGFRRGSTDTQYF.

The chain links TRBV12-3 or TRBV12-4 to TRBJ2-3; D remains unclear. The length of the CDR3 is 15 residues. V was cut by 3 bases and J by 4 bases, with 14 bases left in between. CDR3 amino acids: CASSFGLSEADTQYF. CDR3 nucleotides: TGTGCCAGCAGTTTTGGGCTCTCTGAGGCAGATACGCAGTATTTT.

This sequence joins TRBV5-5 and TRBJ2-2; 10 positions match TRBD2. The CDR3 is made up of 15 amino acids. Germline V gene lookup returns CDR1 SGHKS and CDR2 YYEKEE (reference sequence). J gave up 6 bases and V 6 bases, and 8 bases lay outside the gene matches. CDR3 loop: CASILSGGASGELFF. The CDR3 DNA is TGTGCCAGCATTCTGAGCGGGGGGGCATCCGGGGAGCTGTTTTTT.

The chain recombines TRBV6-6 with TRBJ1-4; 7 nucleotides align to TRBD1. Germline V lookup: CDR1 MNHNY, CDR2 SVGAGI (reference sequence). The ends lost 6 bases at V and 4 bases at J; junction bases unmatched: 11. CDR3 size: 16 residues. The DNA for the CDR3 is TGTGCCAGCAGAAAAACCTCTGGGACAGTTAATGAAAAACTGTTTTTT. Protein sequence: CASRKTSGTVNEKLFF.

The chain has TRBV7-8 and TRBJ2-7; the D gene is possibly TRBD2 (5 bases). V was clipped by 1 base and J by 5 bases, with 9 bases between them. In germline, CDR1 is SGHVS, CDR2 FQNEAQ. CDR3 length equals 13 residues. CDR3 DNA: TGTGCCAGCAGCTTAGACGGGATCCACGAGCAGTACTTC. Amino acids: CASSLDGIHEQYF.

The chain has TRBV5-1 and TRBJ2-4; D is perhaps TRBD1 (6 bases). CDR3 length equals 13 residues. Germline-derived CDR1 and CDR2 are SGHRS and YFSETQ. V was pared by 2 bases and J by 9 bases, with 12 bases between. As DNA, the CDR3 is TGCGCCAGCAGCTTTGGAAGGGGGACCATTCAGTACTTC. Translation gives CASSFGRGTIQYF.

This chain links TRBV12-5 with TRBJ1-5; D gene unclear. The CDR3 has 16 residues. Trimming removed 9 bases from V and 0 bases from J, with 18 bases in between. Per germline, CDR1 LGHNT and CDR2 FRNRAP. As DNA, the CDR3 is TGTGCTAGCGCCCAAACAGAATTTTATAGCAATCAGCCCCAGCATTTT. Protein: CASAQTEFYSNQPQHF.

The genes are TRBV6-1 and TRBJ2-1; TRBD1 agrees at 9 bases. The junction had 5 bases not matched to a gene; V was cut back by 2 bases and J by 6 bases. The length of the CDR3 is 15 residues. Looked up from germline, CDR1 is MNHNS and CDR2 is SASEGT. This chain's CDR3 is CASSEPGQGFNEQFF. The CDR3 region has the DNA TGTGCCAGCAGTGAACCGGGACAGGGATTCAATGAGCAGTTCTTC.

V usage is TRBV25-1 and J usage is TRBJ2-3; TRBD2 agrees at 12 bases. The CDR3 extends over 17 amino acids. V shed 6 bases, J shed 3 bases, and the junction held 10 bases outside the gene matches. Germline V gene sequence: CDR1 MGHDK, CDR2 SYGVNS. The CDR3 sequence: CASRTVASGRATDTQYF. The CDR3 DNA reads TGTGCCAGCAGGACGGTGGCTAGCGGGAGGGCTACAGATACGCAGTATTTT.

The J gene is TRBJ1-5, the V gene TRBV28; 9 bases are shared with TRBD1. This CDR3 spans 14 amino acids. Trimming took 6 bases from V and 7 from J; bases not matched to a gene: 7. Germline-derived CDR1 and CDR2 are MDHEN and SYDVKM. For the CDR3, the DNA is TGTGCCAGCAGCTGGACAGGGGCAAAGCAGCCCCAGCATTTT. It translates to CASSWTGAKQPQHF.

The sample holds one count of this clonotype. The chain carries TRBV27 and TRBJ1-2, with D possibly TRBD1 on 6 matching bases. Trimming stripped 6 bases from V and 4 bases from J, with 18 bases between. Germline V CDR1 and CDR2: MNHEY, SMNVEV (reference sequence). The CDR3 is 15 amino acids. The CDR3 reads CASSQLPGASYGYTF. For the CDR3, the DNA is TGTGCCAGCAGCCAGCTCCCAGGGGCTTCCTATGGCTACACCTTC.

V is TRBV3-1 and J is TRBJ2-7; tentative D call: TRBD2 (6 bases). Germline assignment: CDR1 LGHDT and CDR2 YNNKEL (reference sequence). The CDR3 spans 19 residues. The V and J ends lost 3 bases and 5 bases respectively, with 29 bases between them. CDR3 residues: CASSHYGSRTGGEIHEQYF. The CDR3 region has the DNA TGTGCCAGCAGCCATTACGGATCGCGGACTGGCGGGGAGATCCACGAGCAGTACTTC.

The chain has TRBV24-1 and TRBJ2-5; 7 nucleotides align to TRBD1. CDR1 and CDR2 from the germline V gene are KGHDR and SFDVKD. The V gene end was trimmed by 9 bases and the J gene end by 4 bases; junction bases not matched to a gene: 7. The CDR3 is 13 amino acids. DNA of the CDR3: TGTGCCACCGGAAGGACAGGCGGAGAGACCCAGTACTTC. As protein: CATGRTGGETQYF.

On this clonotype: Since a much larger clone is just one base distant, this may be a read error. The chain has TRBV6-1 and TRBJ1-2; D gene uncertain. CDR1 is MNHNS and CDR2 is SASEGT in the germline V gene. The CDR3 is 11 amino acids. For the CDR3, the DNA is TGTGCCAGCAGTGAAGACTATTGCTACACCTTC. The encoded protein is CASSEDYCYTF.

This clonotype was observed many times. The chain links TRBV10-3 to TRBJ2-1, with D unresolved. The CDR3 runs to 13 residues. Germline CDR1 ENHRY, CDR2 SYGVKD. Trimming cost V 0 bases and J 10 bases, with 10 bases left between them. The CDR3 coding sequence is TGTGCCATCAGTGAGTCGAGAGACGGGGAGCAGTTCTTC. Residues: CAISESRDGEQFF.

This chain uses TRBV12-3 or TRBV12-4 with TRBJ2-1; D not certain. The CDR3 loop spans 16 amino acids. Trimming left V 3 bases short and J 0 bases short, with 12 bases between. This chain's CDR3 is CASSFSDVSSYNEQFF. The CDR3 DNA reads as TGTGCCAGCAGTTTTTCGGATGTGAGCTCCTACAATGAGCAGTTCTTC.

The gene calls are TRBV5-1 and TRBJ2-3; TRBD1 aligns across 8 bases. Trimming removed 7 bases from V and 4 bases from J; junction bases left unmatched: 8. There are 14 residues in the CDR3. CDR1 is SGHRS and CDR2 is YFSETQ in the germline V gene. The CDR3 nucleotides read TGCGCCAGCGGTCCAGGGGGCCTCTCAGATACGCAGTATTTT. It yields the protein CASGPGGLSDTQYF.

The chain recombines TRBV11-3 with TRBJ2-7; D may be TRBD1 (5 bases). V shed 0 bases and J shed 5 bases, with 11 bases lying between them. This CDR3 is 14 amino acids long. Germline values: CDR1 SGHNT, CDR2 YENEEA. DNA of the CDR3: TGTGCCAGCAGCTTAGAGGGCAGGGAACACGAGCAGTACTTC. This gives the protein CASSLEGREHEQYF.

This sequence joins TRBV20-1 and TRBJ2-5; D is perhaps TRBD2 (5 bases). The J call could be wrong; TRBJ2-7 is a better fit for the DNA end. The CDR3 contains 14 residues. Germline values: CDR1 DFQATT, CDR2 SNEGSKA (reference sequence). CDR3 sequence: CSARSGSREDEQYF. In DNA form, the CDR3 reads TGCAGTGCCCGCTCTGGGAGCAGAGAGGACGAGCAGTACTTC.

This chain uses TRBV25-1 with TRBJ1-1; TRBD1 matches at 9 bases. The germline V gene encodes CDR1 MGHDK and CDR2 SYGVNS. Unmatched junction bases numbered 4, after V lost 3 bases and J lost 2 bases. The CDR3 has 15 residues. The CDR3 spells CASSDLGQGNTEAFF. The DNA for the CDR3 is TGTGCCAGCAGTGACCTGGGACAGGGCAACACTGAAGCTTTCTTT.

This chain's CDR3 is CASSLAAGGAYINEQFF. In DNA form, the CDR3 reads TGTGCCAGCAGCTTAGCTGCAGGGGGTGCCTATATCAATGAGCAGTTCTTC. The rearrangement links TRBV7-8 to TRBJ2-1, with 7 bases fitting TRBD1. CDR1 is SGHVS, CDR2 FQNEAQ, per germline. The V and J ends lost 0 bases and 6 bases, in that order; junction bases with no gene match: 11. CDR3 length: 17 amino acids.

With respect to this clonotype: A read error may produce the germline difference seen at one junction end. The chain has TRBV7-3 and TRBJ2-6, with a possible D match to TRBD2 (5 bases). CDR1 and CDR2 from the germline V gene are SGHTA and FQGTGA. This CDR3 has 13 amino acids. In nucleotides, the CDR3 is TGTGCCAGCAGTTCAGGACTCGATAACGTCCCGACTTTC. Its protein product is CASSSGLDNVPTF.

V is TRBV20-1 and J is TRBJ2-5; the D gene is possibly TRBD1 (6 bases). V lost 7 bases, J lost 1 base, and 13 bases lay in between. Per germline, CDR1 DFQATT and CDR2 SNEGSKA (reference sequence). The CDR3 loop spans 13 amino acids. CDR3: CSGGQTAQETQYF. CDR3 in DNA: TGCAGTGGGGGGCAGACAGCCCAAGAGACCCAGTACTTC.